This entry describes one TCR beta chain. Its antigen specificity is not known. The junction shows a germline mismatch at one end, possibly a read error. The entry originates in a study of T cell changes during pregnancy in multiple sclerosis (dated by TCRdb to about 2019). About the study as a whole: The study examined how the T cell repertoire changed over the course of pregnancy in women with multiple sclerosis.

CDR1 and CDR2, looked up from the germline V gene, are SGHAT and FQNNGV. Including the terminal cysteine and phenylalanine, the CDR3 comprises 11 residues. Solely the CDR3 DNA is kept, with 33 bases framed from the first base. Library construction relied on the immunoSEQ multiplex PCR assay. In its TCRdb copy, this immuneACCESS table keeps in-frame sequences only and misses some clones. Where compared with another copy, unresolved V genes explain less than half of these, and the others have no known cause. The sample data list around 73,000 clones, and 80% to 95% of these were observed just once. The top ten hold less than 3.5% of the sample.

The TCR originated in a female donor in good health, enrolled as a control in a pregnancy study. The specimen comprised peripheral blood, sampled in the third trimester of pregnancy. The chain is assembled from TRBV11-2 and TRBJ2-1; a stretch of 8 junction bases matches TRBD1. The CDR3 region has the sequence CASSLRTGTIF. The nucleotides read TGTGCCAGCAGCTTGAGGACAGGGACGATCTTC.